This T cell receptor beta chain stems from a study of stem cell transplantation in POMP-related autoinflammatory disease. Study overall: Pre-transplant patients had naive-skewed CD4+ T cells and few CD8+ T cells. Whole-study findings and limits: PRAID patients trended toward lower TRB diversity and higher clonality in all analyzed T-cell subsets. Fewer unique TRB V-J gene pairings were identified in patients with PRAID.

PRAID featured prominent immunodeficiency. Points on this clone: Its antigen is unidentified.

The CDR3 extends over 14 amino acids. V shed 4 bases and J shed 5 bases, with 13 bases lying between them. Germline lookup yields CDR1 MNHNY and CDR2 SVGAGI (reference sequence). Sequencing used immunoSEQ multiplex PCR; TCRdb keeps in-frame clones, though not all of them. Of about 1,300 clones detected, approximately 86% appear once; the ten largest clones hold 4.2%. This chain uses TRBV6-6 with TRBJ2-3; D may be TRBD2 (7 bases). This receptor was identified in a human donor with POMP-related autoinflammation and immune dysregulation (PRAID). Sequences were derived from CD4+ follicular helper T cells (Tfh) from PBMCs, sampled before stem cell transplantation. Here the CDR3 DNA reads TGTGCCAGCAGTTGGGGGGGCACAAAAGATACGCAGTATTTT. It translates to CASSWGGTKDTQYF.